This entry lists 22 T cell receptor beta chains sequenced from one sample in a study of cytomegalovirus exposure and HLA in healthy donors. A multiplex PCR was run with 60 Vbeta primers and 13 Jbeta primers. Sequencing was performed with immunoSEQ multiplex PCR; in TCRdb, only in-frame clones are kept and a portion is missing. The sample lists around 140,000 clones, about 80% occurring once. Specimen: PBMCs. Receptors were obtained from a woman in her 40s in good health and CMV-seronegative.

The V call is TRBV28, the J call TRBJ2-4; possible D gene TRBD2, 7 bases. The CDR3 contains 16 residues. V shed 2 bases and J shed 1 base, with 12 bases lying between them. Germline assignment: CDR1 MDHEN and CDR2 SYDVKM. CDR3 DNA: TGTGCCAGCAGTTTAGGGGGGGCGGGTGCCAAAAACATTCAGTACTTC. It codes for CASSLGGAGAKNIQYF.

This chain uses TRBV19 with TRBJ2-7; TRBD1 might be the D (6 bases). The V gene lost 6 bases and the J gene lost 5 bases, with 20 bases spanning the gap. In germline, CDR1 is LNHDA, CDR2 SQIVND (reference sequence). The CDR3 contains 15 residues. This CDR3 is CASSRQQGPVDEQYF. The CDR3 region has the DNA TGTGCCAGTAGCAGACAACAGGGCCCTGTGGACGAGCAGTACTTC.

The V and J genes are TRBV4-2 and TRBJ2-5, with D maybe TRBD1 (6 bases). V lost 4 bases and J lost 2, with 11 bases in between. Germline lookup yields CDR1 LGHNA and CDR2 YNFKEQ. The CDR3 is 14 residues long. The CDR3 spells CASSRTQGQETQYF. In DNA, the CDR3 is TGTGCCAGCAGCCGGACTCAGGGGCAAGAGACCCAGTACTTC.

This clone is a singleton in its sample. The chain combines TRBV2 with TRBJ2-1, with D maybe TRBD2 (6 bases). The V gene lost 3 bases and the J gene lost 8 bases, with 14 bases spanning the gap. The V gene's germline CDR1 is SNHLY and CDR2 FYNNEI. The CDR3 spans 14 residues. The CDR3 region is CASSEVLAGDEQFF. DNA of the CDR3: TGTGCCAGCAGTGAGGTACTAGCTGGCGATGAGCAGTTCTTC.

The chain uses TRBV5-6 and TRBJ2-7, with D perhaps TRBD2 (5 bases). The germline gives CDR1 SGHDT, CDR2 YYEEEE. Trimming left V 3 bases short and J 3 bases short, with 16 bases between. The CDR3 is made up of 15 amino acids. The CDR3 is CASSSPTGIFYEQYF. The CDR3 nucleotides are TGTGCCAGCAGCTCCCCGACGGGAATCTTCTACGAGCAGTACTTC.

The rearrangement joins TRBV28 to TRBJ1-2; possible D gene TRBD1, 6 bases. Trimming removed 4 bases at V and 2 bases at J, with 11 bases between. Germline lookup yields CDR1 MDHEN and CDR2 SYDVKM. The CDR3 length is 14 residues. The CDR3: CASSSTGGNYGYTF. The CDR3 coding sequence is TGTGCCAGCAGTTCGACAGGAGGAAACTATGGCTACACCTTC.

V usage is TRBV7-2 and J usage is TRBJ2-1; TRBD2 matches 10 bases. The CDR3 length is 15 residues. The germline CDR1 and CDR2 sequences are SGHTA and FQGNSA. The ends lost 4 bases at V and 5 bases at J; junction bases unmatched: 5. The CDR3 DNA is TGTGCCAGCAGCTCGATAGCGGGAGGTGACAATGAGCAGTTCTTC. Translated, it gives CASSSIAGGDNEQFF.

The sample holds a few counts of this clone. J is TRBJ2-2 and V is TRBV30; no definite D call. Trimming removed 0 bases from V and 2 bases from J, with 7 bases in between. The CDR3 length is 14 residues. CDR1 and CDR2 (germline): GTSNPN, SVGIG (reference sequence). The CDR3 DNA sequence: TGTGCCTGGAGTGTCTGGCCTAACACCGGGGAGCTGTTTTTT. Protein: CAWSVWPNTGELFF.

The CDR3 here is CASSHQGNGKIQYF. The CDR3, as DNA: TGCGCCAGCAGCCATCAGGGGAACGGGAAGATTCAGTACTTC. This sequence joins TRBV5-1 and TRBJ2-4; D is possibly TRBD1 (6 bases). This CDR3 is built from 14 residues. CDR1 SGHRS and CDR2 YFSETQ come from the germline V gene. V gave up 4 bases and J gave up 10 bases, with 18 bases separating them.

The chain combines TRBV19 with TRBJ2-2, with D possibly TRBD2 on 6 matching bases. Trimming stripped 7 bases from V and 0 bases from J, with 15 bases between. In germline, CDR1 is LNHDA, CDR2 SQIVND (reference sequence). The CDR3 consists of 16 residues. In DNA form, the CDR3 reads TGTGCCAGTAAAATGCGGGGTCGTGCGAACACCGGGGAGCTGTTTTTT. Its translation is CASKMRGRANTGELFF.

The CDR3: CASGYREFQPQHF. The CDR3 DNA reads TGTGCCAGCGGCTACAGGGAGTTTCAGCCCCAGCATTTT. The gene calls are TRBV5-6 and TRBJ1-5; tentatively, D is TRBD1 (6 bases). Trimming left V 7 bases short and J 6 bases short, with 14 bases between. The CDR3 spans 13 residues. Germline CDR1 and CDR2: SGHDT and YYEEEE.

The chain combines TRBV4-2 with TRBJ2-1; TRBD2 matches at 12 bases. The CDR3 is made up of 16 amino acids. Unmatched junction bases numbered 4, after V lost 4 bases and J lost 3 bases. From germline, CDR1 is LGHNA and CDR2 YNFKEQ. CDR3 DNA: TGTGCCAGCAGCCCTTGGACTAGCGGGAACTACAATGAGCAGTTCTTC. Translated: CASSPWTSGNYNEQFF.

This clone was seen only once. The V call is TRBV28, the J call TRBJ2-6; D may be TRBD2 (6 bases). Germline V gives CDR1 MDHEN, CDR2 SYDVKM. The CDR3 is 16 residues long. V gave up 7 bases and J gave up 0 bases, with 13 bases separating them. The CDR3 spells CASTRLGSSGANVLTF. CDR3 nucleotide sequence: TGTGCCAGCACCAGACTAGGCAGCTCTGGGGCCAACGTCCTGACTTTC.

V is TRBV5-1 and J is TRBJ2-2; 7 positions agree with TRBD1. The CDR3 totals 13 residues. J lost 8 bases, V lost 4 bases, and 5 bases had no gene match. Germline CDR1 SGHRS, CDR2 YFSETQ. The CDR3 spells CASSASDRGELFF. CDR3 DNA: TGCGCCAGCAGCGCCTCGGACAGGGGGGAGCTGTTTTTT.

The chain uses TRBV7-2 and TRBJ2-3; no clear D. Germline V gene sequence: CDR1 SGHTA, CDR2 FQGNSA. V shed 2 bases and J shed 0 bases, with 6 bases lying between them. This CDR3 is 14 amino acids long. CDR3 residues: CASSLQFSTDTQYF. The CDR3 DNA reads TGTGCCAGCAGCTTACAATTTAGCACAGATACGCAGTATTTT.

The chain joins TRBV11-2 to TRBJ1-2; D is ambiguous. The CDR3 loop spans 16 amino acids. CDR1 is SGHAT and CDR2 is FQNNGV in the germline V gene. V was shortened by 1 base and J by 1 base, with 13 bases between the two germline ends. The CDR3, as DNA: TGTGCCAGCAGCTTAGCGGGCGCGGGGTTTAACTATGGCTACACCTTC. This encodes CASSLAGAGFNYGYTF. The full variable domain, with the rest looked up from reference TRBV11-2 and TRBJ1-2, is EAGVAQSPRYKIIEKRQSVAFWCNPISGHATLYWYQQILGQGPKLLIQFQNNGVVDDSQLPKDRFSAERLKGVDSTLKIQPAKLEDSAVYLCASSLAGAGFNYGYTFGSGTRLTVV.

The rearrangement links TRBV5-1 to TRBJ2-5; possible D gene TRBD1, 5 bases. The germline gives CDR1 SGHRS, CDR2 YFSETQ. CDR3 length equals 16 residues. Trimming pared 0 bases from V and 1 base from J, leaving 13 bases between. The CDR3 loop is CASSLAGQGGQETQYF. CDR3 bases: TGCGCCAGCAGCTTGGCCGGCCAGGGTGGCCAAGAGACCCAGTACTTC.

This chain connects TRBV28 to TRBJ1-4; D is unresolved. The CDR3 sequence is 14 residues long. Germline V CDR1 and CDR2: MDHEN, SYDVKM. V was trimmed by 3 bases and J by 3 bases, leaving 8 bases between them. CDR3 residues: CASSFGLANEKLFF. The CDR3 DNA reads as TGTGCCAGCAGTTTCGGGTTAGCTAATGAAAAACTGTTTTTT.

The rearrangement joins TRBV5-1 to TRBJ2-5; D is undetermined. The CDR3 contains 13 residues. Per the germline V gene, CDR1 is SGHRS and CDR2 is YFSETQ. V was trimmed by 5 bases and J by 7 bases, leaving 15 bases between them. The CDR3 nucleotides are TGCGCCAGCAGTTTCGACCAAGCAGGGACCCAGTACTTC. It codes for CASSFDQAGTQYF.

The rearrangement links TRBV7-9 to TRBJ1-2, with D hard to call. This CDR3 spans 12 amino acids. V lost 1 base, J lost 5 bases, and 5 bases lay in between. Germline V gene lookup returns CDR1 SEHNR and CDR2 FQNEAQ (reference sequence). The CDR3 is CASSLGSYGYTF. The CDR3 DNA is TGTGCCAGCAGCTTAGGTTCATATGGCTACACCTTC. The whole variable domain, filled in from reference TRBV7-9 and TRBJ1-2, reads DTGVSQNPRHKITKRGQNVTFRCDPISEHNRLYWYRQTLGQGPEFLTYFQNEAQLEKSRLLSDRFSAERPKGSFSTLEIQRTEQGDSAMYLCASSLGSYGYTFGSGTRLTVV.

The chain joins TRBV6-1 to TRBJ2-1, with a possible D match to TRBD2 (5 bases). The CDR3 extends over 14 amino acids. Germline V gene sequence: CDR1 MNHNS, CDR2 SASEGT. Trimming shortened V by 4 bases and J by 4 bases, and 11 bases separated the two germline ends. CDR3 in DNA: TGTGCCAGCAGTGTGCGGACTGCATACAATGAGCAGTTCTTC. It encodes CASSVRTAYNEQFF.

This chain uses TRBV4-1 with TRBJ1-5; D ambiguous. The germline V gene has CDR1 MGHRA and CDR2 YSYEKL. This CDR3 region has 15 residues. Trimming pared 2 bases from V and 1 base from J, leaving 9 bases between. CDR3 coding DNA: TGCGCCAGCAGCCAAAGGCAGGAAAGCAATCAGCCCCAGCATTTT. The encoded protein is CASSQRQESNQPQHF.